What follows describes a single T cell receptor beta chain. This record belongs to a study of blood T cell repertoires in COVID-19. Study context: Acute and convalescent COVID-19 specimens originated in the United States, Italy and Spain. In each case, the material was cDNA or gDNA derived from T cells, B-cell-depleted T cells, or PBMCs.

This CDR3 contains 13 residues. The V gene lost 6 bases and the J gene lost 4 bases, with 12 bases spanning the gap. The germline gives CDR1 MNHEY, CDR2 SVGEGT. Per the authors' pipeline: Researchers report that nucleated cell counts were estimated from reference gene primer amplification. The table came from immunoSEQ multiplex PCR; TCRdb's copy has only in-frame clones and leaves some out. V and J calls and clone size come straight from that table; D and trimming were deduced from the DNA. Of a few thousand clones in the sample, roughly 90% were seen once. The sequence derives from a woman older than 75 with acute or convalescent COVID-19. Sequences were obtained from peripheral blood. The V call is TRBV6-2 or TRBV6-3, the J call TRBJ1-1; D not certain. The CDR3: CASSLYEVTEAFF. The DNA for the CDR3 is TGTGCCAGCAGCTTATACGAGGTCACTGAAGCTTTCTTT.